This T cell receptor (beta chain) was captured in a study of tissue T cells after allogeneic stem cell transplantation (dated by TCRdb to 2022 to 2024). Study-wide context: When multiple samples of a tissue existed, pathologist review of H&E sections prioritized samples with histologically apparent lymphocytes for sequencing. Using research autopsies of patients with and without GVHD, plus mouse models of GVHD, the study profiled TCR beta repertoires across many tissues. The human arm was conducted as a prospective observational study, and neither blinding nor randomization was performed.

V and J lose 0 bases and 4 bases, and a span of 13 bases separates them. The CDR3 contains 15 residues, cysteine and phenylalanine counted. The retained sequence is limited to the CDR3, 45 bases, with the frame set at the first base. CDR1 and CDR2, per the germline V gene, are MNHEY and SVGAGI. The paper's findings and limits, for the study overall: Only a few T cell clones appeared in more than one patient, yet motif-based clustering showed tissue-specific repertoire signatures that were shared between patients. No blood samples were available for the non-GVHD comparator patients. In both patients and mice, T cells from blood and spleen picked up only a limited part of the TCR repertoire that was detected in tissues. The study did not determine which tissue TCRs were alloreactive or antigen-specific, and some clones might have been persisting host cells. Within patients, how anatomically similar tissues were was a major factor shaping TCR repertoire composition, regardless of disease or transplant status. Sampling depth was acknowledged as a limitation, and the patient cohort was both small and clinically heterogeneous.

On this clone: The clone's antigen remains unknown. Base qualities are not recorded, but no much larger clone differs from it by a single base.

This sample's time point label indicates: human tissue collected at research (rapid) autopsy. For comparison, three non-HCT patients with other cancers were selected retrospectively, each having at least five GI tract samples and no known GI disease at death. After a median post-mortem interval of roughly 9.8 hours, autopsy tissues were collected, including GI sites from esophagus to rectum, liver, skin, and lymphoid organs such as spleen. Each autopsy specimen was bisected, with one portion flash-frozen in liquid nitrogen and the remainder formalin-fixed, and the outer muscle layers of GI specimens were removed. To extract genomic DNA from frozen tissues, either the Mag-Bind Blood & Tissue DNA HDQ 96 Kit on a Chemagic 360 or the DNeasy Blood & Tissue Kit was used. Extracted DNA was further purified with the Genomic DNA Clean & Concentrator-25 kit because of concern about red blood cell contamination.

Library preparation was by the immunoSEQ multiplex PCR assay. Adaptive Biotechnologies performed the TCRbeta CDR3 sequencing at survey depth and reported CDR3 sequences, V/J genes, productive frequency and template counts. TCR beta CDR3 regions were amplified from genomic DNA rather than RNA. From the authors' description of their analysis: Jensen-Shannon divergence was used to quantify pairwise repertoire overlap between tissues, with a value of 1 meaning complete divergence and a value of 0 meaning identical repertoires. Tissues were grouped by single-linkage agglomerative hierarchical clustering of pairwise JSD values, and the clustering results were shown as dendrograms. GLIPH2 was run on all patient samples with simulation_depth 1000, kmer_min_depth 3, cdr3_length_cutoff 8, keeping groups with more than two unique CDR3s. In a standardized tissue-overlap score, Jaccard GLIPH-group overlap across patients was extrapolated to a standard repertoire size of 1000 clones. Linear mixed-effect models, with tissue as a fixed effect and individual as a random effect, were used to test how diversity related to clinical or experimental variables. TCRdb limited this immuneACCESS table to in-frame rearrangements with V and J called. A share of clones is missing; checked studies link under half to unresolved V genes, and the rest is unexplained. V and J calls and clone size are those listed in that table; D and trimming were worked out from the DNA. This sample comprises tens of thousands of clones, more than 60% of them detected only once. The ten largest clones take up approximately 7.7% of the sample.

The sequencing used tissue from the ileum, collected at autopsy. The sequence joins TRBV6-5 to TRBJ2-7; the D gene lacks a confident call. This clonotype was obtained from a female donor aged 60 or older with lung cancer. CDR3 protein: CASSYSWSGLYEQYF. Read as DNA, the sequence is TGTGCCAGCAGTTACTCGTGGAGTGGGCTGTACGAGCAGTACTTC.